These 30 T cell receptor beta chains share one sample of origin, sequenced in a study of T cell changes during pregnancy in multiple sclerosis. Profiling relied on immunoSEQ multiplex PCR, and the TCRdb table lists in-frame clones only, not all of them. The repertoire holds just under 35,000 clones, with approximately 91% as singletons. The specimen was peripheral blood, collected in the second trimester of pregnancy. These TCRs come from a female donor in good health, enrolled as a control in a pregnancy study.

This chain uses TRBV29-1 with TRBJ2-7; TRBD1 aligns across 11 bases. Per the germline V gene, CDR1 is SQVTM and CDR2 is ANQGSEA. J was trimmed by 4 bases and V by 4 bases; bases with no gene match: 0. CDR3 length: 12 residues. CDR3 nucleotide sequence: TGCAGCGTTGGGGACAGGGGGTACGAGCAGTACTTC. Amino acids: CSVGDRGYEQYF.

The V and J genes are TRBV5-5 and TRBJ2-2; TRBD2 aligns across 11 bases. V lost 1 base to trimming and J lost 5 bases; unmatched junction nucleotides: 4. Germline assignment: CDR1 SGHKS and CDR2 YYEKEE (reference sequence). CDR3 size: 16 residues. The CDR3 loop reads CASSLRLAGGTGELFF. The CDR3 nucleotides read TGTGCCAGCAGCTTGAGGCTAGCGGGAGGAACCGGGGAGCTGTTTTTT.

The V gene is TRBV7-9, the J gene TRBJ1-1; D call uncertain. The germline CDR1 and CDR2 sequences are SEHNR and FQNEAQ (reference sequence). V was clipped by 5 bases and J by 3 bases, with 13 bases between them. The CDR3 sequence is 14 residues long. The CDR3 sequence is CASSNNREDTEAFF. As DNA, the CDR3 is TGTGCCAGCAGCAATAACCGGGAAGACACTGAAGCTTTCTTT.

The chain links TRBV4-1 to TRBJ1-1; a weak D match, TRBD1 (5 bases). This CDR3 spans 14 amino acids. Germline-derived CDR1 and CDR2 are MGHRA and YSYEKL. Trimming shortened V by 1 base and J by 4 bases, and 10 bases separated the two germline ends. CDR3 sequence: CASSQGSQGTEAFF. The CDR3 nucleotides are TGCGCCAGCAGCCAAGGTTCCCAGGGCACTGAAGCTTTCTTT.

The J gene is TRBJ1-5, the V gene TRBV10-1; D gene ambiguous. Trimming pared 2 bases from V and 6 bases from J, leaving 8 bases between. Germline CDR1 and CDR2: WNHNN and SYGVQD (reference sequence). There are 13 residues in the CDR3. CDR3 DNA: TGCGCCAGCAGTGAGACTATCGGTCAGCCCCAGCATTTT. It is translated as CASSETIGQPQHF.

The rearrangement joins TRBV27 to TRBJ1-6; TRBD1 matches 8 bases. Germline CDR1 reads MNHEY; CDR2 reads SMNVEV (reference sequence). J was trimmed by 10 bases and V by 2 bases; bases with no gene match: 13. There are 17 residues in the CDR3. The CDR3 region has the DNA TGTGCCAGCAGTTTAAGGTCAGGGGGCGCGACCAAATCACCCCTCCACTTT. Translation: CASSLRSGGATKSPLHF.

CDR3 in amino acids: CAISERLVNNEQFF. The DNA for the CDR3 is TGTGCCATCAGTGAAAGGCTAGTCAACAATGAGCAGTTCTTC. V is TRBV10-3 and J is TRBJ2-1; D is ambiguous. The CDR3 length is 14 residues. Looked up from germline, CDR1 is ENHRY and CDR2 is SYGVKD. With 3 bases removed from V and 5 bases from J, the gap between germline ends came to 11 bases.

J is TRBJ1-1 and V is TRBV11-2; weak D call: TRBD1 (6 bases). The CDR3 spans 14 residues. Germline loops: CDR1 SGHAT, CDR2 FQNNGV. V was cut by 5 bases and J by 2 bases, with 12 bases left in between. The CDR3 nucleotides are TGTGCCAGCAGCCCACGGACAGATAACACTGAAGCTTTCTTT. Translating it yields CASSPRTDNTEAFF.

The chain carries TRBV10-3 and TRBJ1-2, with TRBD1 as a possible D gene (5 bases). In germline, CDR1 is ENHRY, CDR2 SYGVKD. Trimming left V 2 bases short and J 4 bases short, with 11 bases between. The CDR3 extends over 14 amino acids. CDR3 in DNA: TGTGCCATCAGTGAGCTTCGGGGGAGCTATGGCTACACCTTC. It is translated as CAISELRGSYGYTF.

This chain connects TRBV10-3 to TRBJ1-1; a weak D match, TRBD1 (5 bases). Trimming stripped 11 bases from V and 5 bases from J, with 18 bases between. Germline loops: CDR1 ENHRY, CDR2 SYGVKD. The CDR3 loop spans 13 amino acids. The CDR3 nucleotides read TGTGCCGGAAAAGATCCACAGGCAACTGAAGCTTTCTTT. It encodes CAGKDPQATEAFF.

The CDR3 coding sequence is TGTGCCAGCAGCGCCCGAGCGGACCGCACAGATACGCAGTATTTT. Protein: CASSARADRTDTQYF. J is TRBJ2-3 and V is TRBV7-6; maybe TRBD2 (5 bases). Trimming took off 5 bases at V and 1 base at J, with 13 bases between the two ends. This CDR3 spans 15 amino acids. The germline V gene has CDR1 SGHVS and CDR2 FNYEAQ. Looking up the rest from reference TRBV7-6 and TRBJ2-3 gives the full variable domain: GAGVSQSPRYKVTKRGQDVALRCDPISGHVSLYWYRQALGQGPEFLTYFNYEAQQDKSGLPNDRFSAERPEGSISTLTIQRTEQRDSAMYRCASSARADRTDTQYFGPGTRLTVL.

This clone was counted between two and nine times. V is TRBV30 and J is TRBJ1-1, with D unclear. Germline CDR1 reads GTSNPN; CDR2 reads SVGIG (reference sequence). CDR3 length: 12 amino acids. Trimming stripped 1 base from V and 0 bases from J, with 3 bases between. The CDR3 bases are TGTGCCTGGAGTGGGCTGAACACTGAAGCTTTCTTT. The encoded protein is CAWSGLNTEAFF.

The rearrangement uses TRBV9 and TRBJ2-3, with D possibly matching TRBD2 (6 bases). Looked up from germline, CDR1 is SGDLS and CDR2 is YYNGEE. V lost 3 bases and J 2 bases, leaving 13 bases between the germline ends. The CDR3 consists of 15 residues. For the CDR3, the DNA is TGTGCCAGCAGCGCACGACTAGGGATCACAGATACGCAGTATTTT. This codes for CASSARLGITDTQYF. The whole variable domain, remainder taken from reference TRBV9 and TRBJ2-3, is DSGVTQTPKHLITATGQRVTLRCSPRSGDLSVYWYQQSLDQGLQFLIQYYNGEERAKGNILERFSAQQFPDLHSELNLSSLELGDSALYFCASSARLGITDTQYFGPGTRLTVL.

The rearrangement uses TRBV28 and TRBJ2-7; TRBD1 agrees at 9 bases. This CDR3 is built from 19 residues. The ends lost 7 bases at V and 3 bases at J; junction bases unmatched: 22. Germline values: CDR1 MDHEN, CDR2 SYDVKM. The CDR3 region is CASTLAQGASSGRIYEQYF. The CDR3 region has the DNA TGTGCCAGCACCTTAGCACAGGGGGCCAGTTCGGGTCGGATCTACGAGCAGTACTTC.

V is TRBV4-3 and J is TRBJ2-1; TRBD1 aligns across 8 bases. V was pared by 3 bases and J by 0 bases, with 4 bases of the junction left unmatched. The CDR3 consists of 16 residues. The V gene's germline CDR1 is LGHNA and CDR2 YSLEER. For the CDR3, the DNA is TGCGCCAGCAGCCAGAGAACAGGGGGCTCCTACAATGAGCAGTTCTTC. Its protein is CASSQRTGGSYNEQFF.

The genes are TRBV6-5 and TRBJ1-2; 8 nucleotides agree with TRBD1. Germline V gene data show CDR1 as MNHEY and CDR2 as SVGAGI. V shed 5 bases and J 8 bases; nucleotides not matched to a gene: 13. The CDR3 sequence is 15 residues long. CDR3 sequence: CASSPTQGGAGGYTF. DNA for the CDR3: TGTGCCAGCAGTCCGACACAGGGGGGAGCTGGGGGCTACACCTTC.

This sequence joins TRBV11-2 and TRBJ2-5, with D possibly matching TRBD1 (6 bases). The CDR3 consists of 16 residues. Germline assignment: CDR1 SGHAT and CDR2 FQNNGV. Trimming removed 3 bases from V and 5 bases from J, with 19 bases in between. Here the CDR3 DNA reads TGTGCCAGCAGCTTGGAATTCACCGGGACAATGGAGACCCAGTACTTC. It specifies CASSLEFTGTMETQYF. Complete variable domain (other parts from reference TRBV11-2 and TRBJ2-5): EAGVAQSPRYKIIEKRQSVAFWCNPISGHATLYWYQQILGQGPKLLIQFQNNGVVDDSQLPKDRFSAERLKGVDSTLKIQPAKLEDSAVYLCASSLEFTGTMETQYFGPGTRLLVL.

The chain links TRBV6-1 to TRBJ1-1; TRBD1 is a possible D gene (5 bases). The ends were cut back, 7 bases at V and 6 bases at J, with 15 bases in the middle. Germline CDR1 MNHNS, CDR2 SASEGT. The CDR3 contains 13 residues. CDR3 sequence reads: CASTGASLSEAFF. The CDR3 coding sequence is TGTGCCAGCACTGGGGCGTCCCTTTCTGAAGCTTTCTTT.

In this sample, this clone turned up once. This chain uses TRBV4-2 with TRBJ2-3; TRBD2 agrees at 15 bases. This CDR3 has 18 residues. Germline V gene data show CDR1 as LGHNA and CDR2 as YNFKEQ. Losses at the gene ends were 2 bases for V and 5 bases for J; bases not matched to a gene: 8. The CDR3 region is CASSQPGTSGGMLDTQYF. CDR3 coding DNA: TGTGCCAGCAGCCAACCCGGGACTAGCGGGGGGATGTTAGATACGCAGTATTTT.

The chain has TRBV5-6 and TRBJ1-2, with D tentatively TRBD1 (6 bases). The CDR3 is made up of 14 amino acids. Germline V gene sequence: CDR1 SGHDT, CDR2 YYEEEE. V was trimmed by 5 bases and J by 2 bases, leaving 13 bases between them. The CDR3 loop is CASRLSDRNYGYTF. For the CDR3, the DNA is TGTGCCAGCAGACTATCCGACAGGAACTATGGCTACACCTTC.

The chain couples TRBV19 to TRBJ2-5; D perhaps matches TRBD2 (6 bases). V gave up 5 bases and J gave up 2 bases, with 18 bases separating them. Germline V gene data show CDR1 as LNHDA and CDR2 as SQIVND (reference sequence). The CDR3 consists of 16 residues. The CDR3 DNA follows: TGTGCCAGTAGTTTCCAAGGAGGGGCGGGGCAAGAGACCCAGTACTTC. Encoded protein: CASSFQGGAGQETQYF.

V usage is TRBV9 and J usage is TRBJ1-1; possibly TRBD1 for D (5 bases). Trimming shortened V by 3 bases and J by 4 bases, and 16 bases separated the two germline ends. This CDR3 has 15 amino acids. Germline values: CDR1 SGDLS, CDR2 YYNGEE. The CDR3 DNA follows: TGTGCCAGCAGCGGAGGGACTCTGGGGAGCACTGAAGCTTTCTTT. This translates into CASSGGTLGSTEAFF.

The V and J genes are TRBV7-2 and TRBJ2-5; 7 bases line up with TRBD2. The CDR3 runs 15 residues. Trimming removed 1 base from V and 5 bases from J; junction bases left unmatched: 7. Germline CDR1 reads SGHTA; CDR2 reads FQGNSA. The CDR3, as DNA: TGTGCCAGCAGCTTAGGCGGGGGTGTGCGGGAGACCCAGTACTTC. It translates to CASSLGGGVRETQYF.

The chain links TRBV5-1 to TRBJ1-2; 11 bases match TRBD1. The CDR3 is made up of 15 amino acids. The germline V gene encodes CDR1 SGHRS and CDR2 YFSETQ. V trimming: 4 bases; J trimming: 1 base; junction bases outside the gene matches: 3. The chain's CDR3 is CASSGGTGGNYGYTF. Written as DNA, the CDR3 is TGCGCCAGCAGCGGAGGGACAGGGGGTAACTATGGCTACACCTTC.

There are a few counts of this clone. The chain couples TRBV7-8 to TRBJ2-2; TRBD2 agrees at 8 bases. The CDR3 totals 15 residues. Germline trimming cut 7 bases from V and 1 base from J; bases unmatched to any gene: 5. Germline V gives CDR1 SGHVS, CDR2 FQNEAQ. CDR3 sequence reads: CASIRGGGNTGELFF. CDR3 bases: TGTGCCAGCATCCGGGGGGGCGGGAACACCGGGGAGCTGTTTTTT.

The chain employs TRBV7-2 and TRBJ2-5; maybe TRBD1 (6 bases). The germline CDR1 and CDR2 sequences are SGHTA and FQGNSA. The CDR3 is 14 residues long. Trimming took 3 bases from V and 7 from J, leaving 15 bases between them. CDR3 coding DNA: TGTGCCAGCAGCTTGCAACAGGGCTGGGGGACCCAGTACTTC. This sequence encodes CASSLQQGWGTQYF. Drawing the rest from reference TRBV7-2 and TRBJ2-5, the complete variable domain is GAGVSQSPSNKVTEKGKDVELRCDPISGHTALYWYRQSLGQGLEFLIYFQGNSAPDKSGLPSDRFSAERTGGSVSTLTIQRTQQEDSAVYLCASSLQQGWGTQYFGPGTRLLVL.

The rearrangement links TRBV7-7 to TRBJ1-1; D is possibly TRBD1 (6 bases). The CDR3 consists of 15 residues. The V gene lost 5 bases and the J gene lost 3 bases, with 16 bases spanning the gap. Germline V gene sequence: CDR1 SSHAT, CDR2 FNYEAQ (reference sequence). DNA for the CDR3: TGTGCCAGCAGCCCATTCTCCAAGGGGGACACTGAAGCTTTCTTT. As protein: CASSPFSKGDTEAFF.

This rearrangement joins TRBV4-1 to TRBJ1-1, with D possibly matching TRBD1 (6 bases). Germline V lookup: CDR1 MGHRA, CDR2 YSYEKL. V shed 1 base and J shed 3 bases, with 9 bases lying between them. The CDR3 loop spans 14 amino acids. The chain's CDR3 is CASSQGAGDTEAFF. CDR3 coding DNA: TGCGCCAGCAGCCAAGGGGCAGGGGACACTGAAGCTTTCTTT.

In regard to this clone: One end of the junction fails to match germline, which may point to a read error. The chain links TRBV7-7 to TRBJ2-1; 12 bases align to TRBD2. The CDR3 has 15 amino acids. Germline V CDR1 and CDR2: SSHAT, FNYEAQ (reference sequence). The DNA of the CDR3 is TGTGCTAGCAGCGCTAGCGGGAGGGGTTACAATGAGCAGTTCTTC. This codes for CASSASGRGYNEQFF.

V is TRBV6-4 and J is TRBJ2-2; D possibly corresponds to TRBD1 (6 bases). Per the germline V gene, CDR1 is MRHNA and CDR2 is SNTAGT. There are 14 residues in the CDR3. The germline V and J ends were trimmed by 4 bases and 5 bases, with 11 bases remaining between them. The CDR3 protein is CASSGGGLTGELFF. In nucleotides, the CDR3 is TGTGCCAGCAGTGGAGGGGGATTGACCGGGGAGCTGTTTTTT.